Listed here is a single T cell receptor (beta chain). V was cut by 2 bases and J by 0 bases, with 13 bases left in between. Germline V CDR1 and CDR2: KGHSH, LQKENI. The CDR3 runs 17 residues. The data were obtained in a study of blood T cell repertoires in COVID-19. Study in general: Collection of acute and convalescent COVID-19 samples took place in the United States, Italy and Spain. Sample material is recorded as cDNA or gDNA derived from T cells, B-cell-depleted T cells, or PBMCs.

Per the original methods: Scientists estimated how many nucleated cells there were by amplifying reference gene primers. TCRdb keeps only in-frame clones here, not all; method: immunoSEQ multiplex PCR. V, J and clone size reflect that table, while D and trimming were determined from the DNA. The table lists tens of thousands of clones, roughly 82% of them singletons. The chain carries TRBV18 and TRBJ1-4; D gene unclear. The sequencing sample was made of peripheral blood. This TCR came from a woman in her fifties or sixties with acute or convalescent COVID-19. For the CDR3, the DNA is TGTGCCAGCTCACCAACGGGGAAGATTTCAACTAATGAAAAACTGTTTTTT. It encodes CASSPTGKISTNEKLFF.